This T cell receptor (beta chain) came from a study of blood T cell repertoires in COVID-19. In the study overall: T cells, B-cell-depleted T cells, or PBMCs provided the cDNA or gDNA that served as material.

CDR1 SNHLY and CDR2 FYNNEI come from the germline V gene. The CDR3 runs 17 residues. V shed 6 bases, J shed 0 bases, and the junction held 8 bases outside the gene matches. Method: immunoSEQ multiplex PCR; TCRdb's copy keeps in-frame clones and lacks some. The sample lists about 190,000 clones, approximately 84% occurring once. Participants spanned ages 18 to 89 years and resided in roughly 22 US areas. Two negative PCRs, clearance, or symptom resolution were required of recovered Cohort 3 donors. This receptor was taken from a woman in her 30s who had recovered from COVID-19. Sequencing was carried out using PBMCs or T cells enriched from blood (not recorded which). The chain couples TRBV2 to TRBJ2-1; 10 bases line up with TRBD1. The CDR3: CASSEPRQGASYNEQFF. The CDR3 coding sequence is TGTGCCAGCAGCGAACCAAGACAGGGGGCCTCCTACAATGAGCAGTTCTTC. Full variable domain (rest looked up from reference TRBV2 and TRBJ2-1): EPEVTQTPSHQVTQMGQEVILRCVPISNHLYFYWYRQILGQKVEFLVSFYNNEISEKSEIFDDQFSVERPDGSNFTLKIRSTKLEDSAMYFCASSEPRQGASYNEQFFGPGTRLTVL.